These T cell receptor beta chains were read from a single sample in a study. TCRdb analysed the RT-PCR reads with MiXCR anew, one entry per CDR3 protein. The sample has about 680,000 distinct CDR3 sequences, about 14% seen once. The sequencing input was memory CD4+ T cells from blood. The receptors stem from a female donor in good health, serving as a healthy control. Each CDR3 is given with its conserved first and last residue. A D gene is named only where the DNA matches it firmly. A row's size may be missing; if present it is once, few, many or a size class.

d_gene: -
j_gene: TRBJ2-4
v_gene: TRBV5-1
abundance: few
CDR3aa: CASSLSRAGNIQYF
CDR3nt: TGCGCCAGCAGCTTGAGTCGCGCAGGGAACATTCAGTACTTC

d_gene: -
j_gene: TRBJ1-3
v_gene: TRBV12-3/TRBV12-4
abundance: -
CDR3aa: CASSLMGLSGNTIYF
CDR3nt: TGTGCCAGCAGTTTAATGGGGCTCTCTGGAAACACCATATATTTT

d_gene: -
j_gene: TRBJ2-1
v_gene: TRBV7-2
abundance: many
CDR3aa: CASSLNHNEQFF
CDR3nt: TGTGCCAGCAGCTTGAACCACAATGAGCAGTTCTTC

d_gene: TRBD2
j_gene: TRBJ2-1
v_gene: TRBV20-1
abundance: -
CDR3aa: CSARAIGTSGRLNEQFF
CDR3nt: TGCAGTGCTAGAGCTATTGGGACTAGCGGGAGATTGAATGAGCAGTTCTTC

d_gene: -
j_gene: TRBJ2-1
v_gene: TRBV5-4
abundance: once
CDR3aa: CASSLFISGDSEGEQFF
CDR3nt: TGTGCCAGCAGCTTGTTTATTTCGGGGGACTCCGAAGGGGAGCAGTTCTTC

d_gene: TRBD2
j_gene: TRBJ2-2
v_gene: TRBV12-3/TRBV12-4
abundance: many
CDR3aa: CASTSLAGGPGTGELFF
CDR3nt: TGTGCCAGCACCTCACTAGCGGGAGGGCCTGGCACCGGGGAGCTGTTTTTT

d_gene: -
j_gene: TRBJ2-7
v_gene: TRBV6-5
abundance: few
CDR3aa: CASSYETDAKQYF
CDR3nt: TGTGCCAGCAGTTACGAGACAGACGCGAAACAGTACTTC

d_gene: -
j_gene: TRBJ2-2
v_gene: TRBV7-2
abundance: -
CDR3aa: CASSSYGGELFF
CDR3nt: TGTGCCAGCAGCTCCTATGGGGGGGAGCTGTTTTTT

d_gene: -
j_gene: TRBJ1-1
v_gene: TRBV6-6
abundance: few
CDR3aa: CASRDDRPGTEAFF
CDR3nt: TGTGCCAGCAGAGATGACAGGCCTGGGACTGAAGCTTTCTTT

d_gene: -
j_gene: TRBJ2-1
v_gene: TRBV11-3
abundance: -
CDR3aa: CASSDGTAGEQFF
CDR3nt: TGTGCCAGCAGCGACGGGACGGCGGGGGAGCAGTTCTTC

d_gene: TRBD2
j_gene: TRBJ2-7
v_gene: TRBV28
abundance: few
CDR3aa: CASSSTSGKVYEQYF
CDR3nt: TGTGCCAGCAGCTCGACTAGCGGGAAAGTTTACGAGCAGTACTTC

d_gene: TRBD1
j_gene: TRBJ1-2
v_gene: TRBV12-3/TRBV12-4
abundance: -
CDR3aa: CASSLVTGPHGYTF
CDR3nt: TGTGCCAGCAGTCTAGTGACAGGGCCGCATGGCTACACCTTC

d_gene: -
j_gene: TRBJ2-5
v_gene: TRBV5-4
abundance: -
CDR3aa: CASGEAQGTQYF
CDR3nt: TGTGCCAGCGGGGAGGCCCAAGGGACCCAGTACTTC

d_gene: -
j_gene: TRBJ1-4
v_gene: TRBV19
abundance: -
CDR3aa: CASSFSRAGEKLFF
CDR3nt: TGTGCCAGTAGTTTTTCCAGGGCGGGTGAAAAACTGTTTTTT

d_gene: -
j_gene: TRBJ1-5
v_gene: TRBV6-2/TRBV6-3
abundance: -
CDR3aa: CASRESSNQPQHF
CDR3nt: TGTGCCAGCAGAGAGAGTAGCAATCAGCCCCAGCATTTT

d_gene: -
j_gene: TRBJ2-2
v_gene: TRBV27
abundance: -
CDR3aa: CASNLQPSNTGELFF
CDR3nt: TGTGCCAGCAACCTGCAGCCTTCGAACACCGGGGAGCTGTTTTTT

d_gene: TRBD2
j_gene: TRBJ2-5
v_gene: TRBV7-7
abundance: few
CDR3aa: CASSYGTSGSVETQYF
CDR3nt: TGTGCTAGCAGCTACGGGACTAGCGGGAGCGTAGAGACCCAGTACTTC

d_gene: -
j_gene: TRBJ1-1
v_gene: TRBV6-5
abundance: few
CDR3aa: CASRGGGGAEAFF
CDR3nt: TGTGCCAGCAGAGGAGGTGGAGGCGCTGAAGCTTTCTTT

d_gene: -
j_gene: TRBJ1-1
v_gene: TRBV6-5
abundance: few
CDR3aa: CASSYGGDVTEAFF
CDR3nt: TGTGCCAGCAGTTATGGAGGAGACGTCACTGAAGCTTTCTTT

d_gene: TRBD2
j_gene: TRBJ2-7
v_gene: TRBV3-1
abundance: few
CDR3aa: CASSQEGLAAPEQYF
CDR3nt: TGTGCCAGCAGCCAAGAGGGACTAGCCGCCCCCGAGCAGTACTTC

d_gene: TRBD1
j_gene: TRBJ2-7
v_gene: TRBV12-3/TRBV12-4
abundance: -
CDR3aa: CASSQQGQGAYEQYF
CDR3nt: TGTGCCAGCAGTCAGCAGGGACAGGGGGCCTACGAGCAGTACTTC

d_gene: -
j_gene: TRBJ1-2
v_gene: TRBV24-1
abundance: -
CDR3aa: CATSTPNYGYTF
CDR3nt: TGTGCCACCAGTACACCTAACTATGGCTACACCTTC

d_gene: TRBD1
j_gene: TRBJ1-6
v_gene: TRBV4-3
abundance: -
CDR3aa: CASSQEQGAGYNSPLHF
CDR3nt: TGCGCCAGCAGCCAAGAGCAGGGGGCGGGGTATAATTCACCCCTCCACTTT

d_gene: -
j_gene: TRBJ1-2
v_gene: TRBV12-3/TRBV12-4
abundance: many
CDR3aa: CASSSEGAYGYTF
CDR3nt: TGTGCCAGCAGTTCAGAGGGAGCCTATGGCTACACCTTC

d_gene: TRBD1
j_gene: TRBJ2-7
v_gene: TRBV12-3/TRBV12-4
abundance: many
CDR3aa: CATKGQGPSYEQYF
CDR3nt: TGTGCCACCAAGGGACAGGGGCCCTCCTACGAGCAGTACTTC

d_gene: -
j_gene: TRBJ2-5
v_gene: TRBV5-1
abundance: many
CDR3aa: CASSLTVEETQYF
CDR3nt: TGCGCCAGCAGCTTAACCGTTGAAGAGACCCAGTACTTC

d_gene: -
j_gene: TRBJ2-3
v_gene: TRBV4-2
abundance: -
CDR3aa: CASSRQTRSPTDTQYF
CDR3nt: TGTGCCAGCAGCCGCCAGACTAGGTCCCCGACAGATACGCAGTATTTT

d_gene: -
j_gene: TRBJ2-2
v_gene: TRBV6-2/TRBV6-3
abundance: -
CDR3aa: CASSEFGTGRSGELFF
CDR3nt: TGTGCCAGTAGTGAGTTCGGTACAGGGAGGTCCGGGGAGCTGTTTTTT

d_gene: TRBD1
j_gene: TRBJ2-1
v_gene: TRBV29-1
abundance: -
CDR3aa: CSVDRRQGAYEQFF
CDR3nt: TGCAGCGTTGATAGGCGACAGGGGGCCTATGAGCAGTTCTTC

d_gene: TRBD2
j_gene: TRBJ2-3
v_gene: TRBV7-3
abundance: many
CDR3aa: CASSETAGGPDTQYF
CDR3nt: TGTGCCAGCAGCGAAACAGCGGGGGGGCCAGATACGCAGTATTTT

d_gene: TRBD1
j_gene: TRBJ1-5
v_gene: TRBV19
abundance: few
CDR3aa: CASSMDRNQPQHF
CDR3nt: TGTGCCAGTAGTATGGACAGGAATCAGCCCCAGCATTTT